The 31 T cell receptor beta chains below were found in one sample sequenced in a study of blood T cell repertoires in COVID-19. TCRdb's copy holds only in-frame clones and misses some; the assay was immunoSEQ multiplex PCR. The repertoire has around 120,000 clones, around 89% of them found once; the top ten carry about 4%. The sequencing input was peripheral blood. All receptors derive from a woman aged 55 to 70 with COVID-19, enrolled during active disease.

CDR3 sequence (DNA): TGTGCCAGCAGCCGGGATGGAGGCCAGCCCCAGCATTTT. The encoded protein is CASSRDGGQPQHF. The chain has TRBV6-5 and TRBJ1-5, with D unclear. This CDR3 contains 13 residues. V dropped 6 bases and J dropped 7 bases, with 13 bases sitting between them. Per the germline V gene, CDR1 is MNHEY and CDR2 is SVGAGI.

The chain joins TRBV5-1 to TRBJ1-1; D is uncertain. The CDR3 covers 16 residues. Trimming took 6 bases from V and 1 from J, leaving 19 bases between them. Germline V CDR1 and CDR2: SGHRS, YFSETQ. The CDR3 bases are TGCGCCAGCACCACCGAAGGAGGACTTGGGAACACTGAAGCTTTCTTT. This gives the protein CASTTEGGLGNTEAFF. The whole variable domain, filled in from reference TRBV5-1 and TRBJ1-1, reads KAGVTQTPRYLIKTRGQQVTLSCSPISGHRSVSWYQQTPGQGLQFLFEYFSETQRNKGNFPGRFSGRQFSNSRSEMNVSTLELGDSALYLCASTTEGGLGNTEAFFGQGTRLTVV.

The chain joins TRBV27 to TRBJ2-1, with TRBD2 matching 7 bases. The V gene end was trimmed by 4 bases and the J gene end by 0 bases; junction bases not matched to a gene: 9. CDR1 and CDR2 from the germline V gene are MNHEY and SMNVEV (reference sequence). The CDR3 totals 17 residues. Here the CDR3 reads CASSWRLAVSSYNEQFF. The CDR3 nucleotides are TGTGCCAGCAGTTGGAGGCTAGCGGTGAGCTCCTACAATGAGCAGTTCTTC.

The V gene is TRBV9, the J gene TRBJ1-6, with TRBD1 identical over 9 bases. Germline lookup yields CDR1 SGDLS and CDR2 YYNGEE. The J segment lost 11 bases and the V segment lost 4 bases, leaving 7 bases of the junction unmatched. CDR3 length equals 14 residues. For the CDR3, the DNA is TGTGCCAGCAGCCCAAGGGACAGGGATACACCCCTCCACTTT. It translates to CASSPRDRDTPLHF.

The chain recombines TRBV7-2 with TRBJ1-3; TRBD1 might be the D (5 bases). Trimming left V 2 bases short and J 3 bases short, with 11 bases between. The V gene's germline CDR1 is SGHTA and CDR2 FQGNSA. The CDR3 covers 15 residues. Here the CDR3 DNA reads TGTGCCAGCAGCTTAAGGCAGGGTAGTGGAAACACCATATATTTT. It translates to CASSLRQGSGNTIYF.

The rearrangement links TRBV3-1 (or the pseudogene TRBV3-2) to TRBJ1-2; the D is unclear. Germline CDR1 reads LGHDT; CDR2 reads YNNKEL (reference sequence). The CDR3 has 14 amino acids. V dropped 0 bases and J dropped 6 bases, with 11 bases sitting between them. This CDR3 is CASSQEGGLNGYTF. The CDR3 DNA is TGTGCCAGCAGCCAAGAGGGAGGGCTGAATGGCTACACCTTC.

The chain carries TRBV6-6 and TRBJ2-7, with no clear D. The CDR3 covers 15 residues. Germline CDR1 reads MNHNY; CDR2 reads SVGAGI (reference sequence). Trimming took 0 bases from V and 0 from J, leaving 9 bases between them. CDR3 in DNA: TGTGCCAGCAGTTACTCGTCACGGTCCTCCTACGAGCAGTACTTC. Translation gives CASSYSSRSSYEQYF.

This clone was recorded once. The chain carries TRBV10-3 and TRBJ1-2; 12 bases line up with TRBD1. With 5 bases clipped from V and 5 bases from J, the junction kept 3 bases outside the gene matches. Germline values: CDR1 ENHRY, CDR2 SYGVKD. This CDR3 has 14 amino acids. CDR3 protein: CAISPGQGAYGYTF. The CDR3, as DNA: TGTGCCATCAGTCCGGGACAGGGGGCTTATGGCTACACCTTC.

The V gene is TRBV5-5, the J gene TRBJ2-7; unclear D gene. In germline, CDR1 is SGHKS, CDR2 YYEKEE (reference sequence). Trimming removed 1 base from V and 5 bases from J, with 7 bases in between. This CDR3 is built from 12 residues. The CDR3 is CASSLTGDEQYF. In nucleotides, the CDR3 is TGTGCCAGCAGCTTGACCGGAGACGAGCAGTACTTC. Filled out from reference TRBV5-5 and TRBJ2-7, the complete variable domain reads DAGVTQSPTHLIKTRGQQVTLRCSPISGHKSVSWYQQVLGQGPQFIFQYYEKEERGRGNFPDRFSARQFPNYSSELNVNALLLGDSALYLCASSLTGDEQYFGPGTRLTVT.

The chain has TRBV5-4 and TRBJ2-5; weak D call: TRBD1 (5 bases). Between the trimmed V and J ends, which lost 0 bases and 5 bases, there was a span of 11 bases. Germline V lookup: CDR1 SGHNT, CDR2 YYREEE (reference sequence). This CDR3 is built from 14 residues. This CDR3 reads CASSLGQGFETQYF. In DNA, the CDR3 is TGTGCCAGCAGCTTGGGTCAGGGTTTTGAGACCCAGTACTTC. The variable domain in full, with the rest retrieved from reference TRBV5-4 and TRBJ2-5, is ETGVTQSPTHLIKTRGQQVTLRCSSQSGHNTVSWYQQALGQGPQFIFQYYREEENGRGNFPPRFSGLQFPNYSSELNVNALELDDSALYLCASSLGQGFETQYFGPGTRLLVL.

This clone was picked up one time. The gene calls are TRBV12-3 or TRBV12-4 and TRBJ2-3; D is possibly TRBD2 (6 bases). CDR3 length: 13 amino acids. Trimming removed 8 bases from V and 2 bases from J, with 11 bases in between. The CDR3 spells CASDRGNTDTQYF. Written as DNA, the CDR3 is TGTGCCAGCGACCGGGGGAACACAGATACGCAGTATTTT.

The chain couples TRBV18 to TRBJ1-1; D is uncertain. V was shortened by 6 bases and J by 0 bases, with 20 bases between the two germline ends. This CDR3 region has 17 residues. The germline V gene has CDR1 KGHSH and CDR2 LQKENI. The CDR3 loop reads CASSREGLFLLNTEAFF. The CDR3 DNA follows: TGTGCCAGCTCCCGAGAGGGTCTATTTCTCCTGAACACTGAAGCTTTCTTT.

This sequence joins TRBV2 and TRBJ2-5; D unclear. This CDR3 region has 14 residues. Germline V CDR1 and CDR2: SNHLY, FYNNEI. V lost 5 bases, J lost 0 bases, and 10 bases lay in between. Here the CDR3 reads CASSITRDQETQYF. In DNA form, the CDR3 reads TGTGCCAGCAGTATAACCCGGGACCAAGAGACCCAGTACTTC.

V and J are TRBV7-9 and TRBJ2-1; 9 nucleotides line up with TRBD2. V was pared by 2 bases and J by 10 bases, with 9 bases of the junction left unmatched. The germline V gene encodes CDR1 SEHNR and CDR2 FQNEAQ (reference sequence). The CDR3 is 15 residues long. The CDR3 sequence is CASSLRAGGSPEQFF. The CDR3, as DNA: TGTGCCAGCAGCTTAAGGGCGGGGGGGTCCCCAGAGCAGTTCTTC.

J is TRBJ1-6 and V is TRBV5-8; maybe TRBD1 (5 bases). Germline assignment: CDR1 SGHTS and CDR2 YDEGEE. This CDR3 contains 15 residues. V was trimmed by 2 bases and J by 7 bases, leaving 13 bases between them. The CDR3 nucleotides read TGTGCCAGCAGCTTTTCCGGGACTTCAAATTCACCCCTCCACTTT. This translates into CASSFSGTSNSPLHF.

V usage is TRBV21-1 and J usage is TRBJ1-2; TRBD1 is taken as the D call from the table, unchecked against the DNA. TRBV21-1 represents a pseudogene. CDR3 size: 17 residues. The CDR3 reads CASSTDPGQKANYGYTF. The DNA for the CDR3 is TGTGCCAGCAGCACTGATCCGGGACAAAAAGCTAACTATGGCTACACCTTC.

V is TRBV7-3 and J is TRBJ2-7; D is possibly TRBD2 (5 bases). The ends were cut back, 1 base at V and 0 bases at J, with 19 bases in the middle. The CDR3 spans 18 residues. The germline V gene encodes CDR1 SGHTA and CDR2 FQGTGA. CDR3 sequence: CASSLNVGVSAISYEQYF. In nucleotides, the CDR3 is TGTGCCAGCAGCTTAAATGTCGGGGTTTCCGCGATCTCCTACGAGCAGTACTTC. Complete variable domain (other parts from reference TRBV7-3 and TRBJ2-7): GAGVSQTPSNKVTEKGKYVELRCDPISGHTALYWYRQSLGQGPEFLIYFQGTGAADDSGLPNDRFFAVRPEGSVSTLKIQRTERGDSAVYLCASSLNVGVSAISYEQYFGPGTRLTVT.

This chain connects TRBV9 to TRBJ2-3; 9 nucleotides match TRBD2. Germline CDR1 and CDR2: SGDLS and YYNGEE. V lost 4 bases, J lost 2 bases, and 5 bases stayed unmatched. The CDR3 is 15 amino acids. CDR3: CASSPAGGHTDTQYF. CDR3 nucleotide sequence: TGTGCCAGCAGCCCAGCGGGAGGACACACAGATACGCAGTATTTT.

This clone was seen just once. This chain joins TRBV5-1 and TRBJ2-1; possible D gene TRBD1, 5 bases. The V gene lost 4 bases and the J gene lost 4 bases, with 15 bases spanning the gap. The CDR3 totals 15 residues. CDR1 is SGHRS and CDR2 is YFSETQ in the germline V gene. CDR3 residues: CASSQGSAGYNEQFF. In nucleotides, the CDR3 is TGCGCCAGCAGCCAAGGGTCGGCAGGGTACAATGAGCAGTTCTTC.

CDR3 coding DNA: TGCGCCAGCAGCCAAGCCCGGGACAGTCATCTGTTTTTT. Translation gives CASSQARDSHLFF. The chain joins TRBV4-3 to TRBJ1-4; 7 bases are a match to TRBD1. V shed 1 base and J 14 bases; nucleotides not matched to a gene: 7. The CDR3 totals 13 residues. Germline CDR1 LGHNA, CDR2 YSLEER.

The sample holds a few counts of this clone. The gene calls are TRBV28 and TRBJ1-6; D uncertain. Deletions cut 2 bases from V and 0 bases from J, with 8 bases between. This CDR3 contains 16 residues. From germline, CDR1 is MDHEN and CDR2 SYDVKM. The CDR3 coding sequence is TGTGCCAGCAGTTTACGAGGTTACTCCTATAATTCACCCCTCCACTTT. Amino acid sequence: CASSLRGYSYNSPLHF.

A single count supports this clone. The V call is TRBV9, the J call TRBJ2-6; D might be TRBD1 (5 bases). The CDR3 has 16 residues. Trimming took 0 bases from V and 0 from J, leaving 7 bases between them. CDR1 is SGDLS and CDR2 is YYNGEE in the germline V gene. CDR3 in DNA: TGTGCCAGCAGCGTAGGACAGAGCTCTGGGGCCAACGTCCTGACTTTC. Residues: CASSVGQSSGANVLTF.

This chain connects TRBV7-2 to TRBJ1-2, with 7 positions matching TRBD1. CDR3 length equals 13 residues. V trimming: 3 bases; J trimming: 3 bases; junction bases outside the gene matches: 1. Per germline, CDR1 SGHTA and CDR2 FQGNSA. The CDR3 region has the DNA TGTGCCAGCAGCTTGACAGGGCACTATGGCTACACCTTC. It translates to CASSLTGHYGYTF.

The rearrangement links TRBV28 to TRBJ2-6; TRBD1 aligns across 8 bases. Trimming took 4 bases from V and 2 from J; bases not matched to a gene: 1. The CDR3 runs to 15 residues. CDR1 and CDR2 (germline): MDHEN, SYDVKM. The CDR3 loop is CASSSTGAGANVLTF. CDR3 nucleotides: TGTGCCAGCAGTTCGACAGGGGCTGGGGCCAACGTCCTGACTTTC.

The rearrangement joins TRBV6-6 to TRBJ2-3; a possible D gene is TRBD2 (6 bases). The CDR3 totals 14 residues. Germline V gene sequence: CDR1 MNHNY, CDR2 SVGAGI (reference sequence). The V and J ends lost 7 bases and 1 base respectively, with 12 bases between them. CDR3 nucleotide sequence: TGTGCCAGCACCTACGGCGGGGGCACAGATACGCAGTATTTT. Translation: CASTYGGGTDTQYF.

V usage is TRBV5-1 and J usage is TRBJ1-5; TRBD1 matches at 9 bases. The CDR3 is 15 residues long. V was pared by 5 bases and J by 7 bases, with 10 bases of the junction left unmatched. CDR1 is SGHRS and CDR2 is YFSETQ in the germline V gene. The CDR3 nucleotides are TGCGCCAGCAGGCGGACAGGGGAGCGAGGACAGCCCCAGCATTTT. This encodes CASRRTGERGQPQHF.

CDR3 sequence: CSARRDDGYTF. As DNA, the CDR3 is TGCAGTGCTAGAAGAGATGATGGCTACACCTTC. The genes are TRBV20-1 and TRBJ1-2, with D unresolved. CDR1 is DFQATT, CDR2 SNEGSKA, per germline (reference sequence). This CDR3 is 11 amino acids long. V gave up 2 bases and J gave up 6 bases, with 7 bases separating them.

The CDR3 region is CASSPVRGRNGELFF. The CDR3 region has the DNA TGTGCCAGCAGCCCCGTGAGGGGGCGCAACGGGGAGCTGTTTTTT. This sequence joins TRBV11-2 and TRBJ2-2, with 7 bases matching TRBD1. The CDR3 runs 15 residues. CDR1 SGHAT and CDR2 FQNNGV come from the germline V gene. The V and J ends lost 5 bases and 7 bases, in that order; junction bases with no gene match: 10.

The chain recombines TRBV12-3 or TRBV12-4 with TRBJ1-2, with D possibly TRBD1 on 6 matching bases. V gave up 6 bases and J gave up 6 bases, with 14 bases separating them. The CDR3 sequence is 13 residues long. CDR3: CASRQGDTHGYTF. For the CDR3, the DNA is TGTGCCAGCAGACAGGGAGACACCCATGGCTACACCTTC.

The V gene is TRBV5-1, the J gene TRBJ1-6; 8 bases fit TRBD1. In germline, CDR1 is SGHRS, CDR2 YFSETQ. The CDR3 totals 16 residues. The ends lost 0 bases at V and 6 bases at J; junction bases unmatched: 5. The CDR3 reads CASSLVSDRGNSPLHF. CDR3 DNA sequence: TGCGCCAGCAGCTTGGTCTCAGACAGGGGTAATTCACCCCTCCACTTT.

The rearrangement uses TRBV4-3 and TRBJ2-3; TRBD2 agrees at 7 bases. V lost 0 bases and J lost 6; bases outside the gene matches: 6. The CDR3 runs 15 residues. Germline V gives CDR1 LGHNA, CDR2 YSLEER. The CDR3 DNA reads as TGCGCCAGCAGCCAAGATTCCGCTAGCGGTGATACGCAGTATTTT. Encoded protein: CASSQDSASGDTQYF.